The sample holds a few counts of the clone carrying this T cell receptor beta chain. Germline V gene data show CDR1 as SGHRS and CDR2 as YFSETQ. Trimming took 0 bases from V and 0 from J, leaving 7 bases between them. CDR3 length: 15 amino acids. Produced via immunoSEQ multiplex PCR; TCRdb's table is partial and in-frame only. The sample holds 80,000 to 130,000 clones, roughly nine tenths seen once. The data are from a study of T cell changes during pregnancy in multiple sclerosis. This chain links TRBV5-1 with TRBJ1-5, with no clear D. This TCR was sampled from a female donor with multiple sclerosis, enrolled in a pregnancy study. Specimen: peripheral blood, collected in the second trimester of pregnancy. The CDR3 DNA reads TGCGCCAGCAGCTTGGACAGTTATAGCAATCAGCCCCAGCATTTT. It translates to CASSLDSYSNQPQHF.